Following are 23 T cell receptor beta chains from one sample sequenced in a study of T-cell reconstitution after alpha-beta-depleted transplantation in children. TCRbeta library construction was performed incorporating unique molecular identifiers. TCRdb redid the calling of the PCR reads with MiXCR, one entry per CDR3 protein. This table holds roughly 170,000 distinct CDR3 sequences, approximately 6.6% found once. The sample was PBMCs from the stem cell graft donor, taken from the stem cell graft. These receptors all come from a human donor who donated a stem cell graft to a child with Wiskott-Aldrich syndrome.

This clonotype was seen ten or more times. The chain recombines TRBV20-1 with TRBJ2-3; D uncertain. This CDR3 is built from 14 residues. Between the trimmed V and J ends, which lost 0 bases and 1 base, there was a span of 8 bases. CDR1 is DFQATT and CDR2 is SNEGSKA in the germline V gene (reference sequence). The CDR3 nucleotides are TGCAGTGCTAGAGAGGGTTTCGGCACAGATACGCAGTATTTT. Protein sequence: CSAREGFGTDTQYF.

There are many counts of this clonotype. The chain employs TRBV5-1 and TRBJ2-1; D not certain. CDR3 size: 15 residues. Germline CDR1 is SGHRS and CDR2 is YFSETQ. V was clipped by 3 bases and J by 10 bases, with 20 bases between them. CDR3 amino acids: CASSSNNWVSVEQFF. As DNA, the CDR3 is TGCGCCAGCAGCTCCAACAATTGGGTATCCGTGGAGCAGTTCTTC. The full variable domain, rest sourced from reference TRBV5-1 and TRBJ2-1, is KAGVTQTPRYLIKTRGQQVTLSCSPISGHRSVSWYQQTPGQGLQFLFEYFSETQRNKGNFPGRFSGRQFSNSRSEMNVSTLELGDSALYLCASSSNNWVSVEQFFGPGTRLTVL.

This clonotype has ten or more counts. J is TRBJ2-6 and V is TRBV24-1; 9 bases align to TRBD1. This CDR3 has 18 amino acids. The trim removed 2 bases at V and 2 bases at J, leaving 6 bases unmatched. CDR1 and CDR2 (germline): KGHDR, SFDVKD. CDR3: CATSDYRTGEAGANVLTF. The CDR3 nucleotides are TGTGCCACCAGTGATTATCGGACAGGGGAAGCTGGGGCCAACGTCCTGACTTTC.

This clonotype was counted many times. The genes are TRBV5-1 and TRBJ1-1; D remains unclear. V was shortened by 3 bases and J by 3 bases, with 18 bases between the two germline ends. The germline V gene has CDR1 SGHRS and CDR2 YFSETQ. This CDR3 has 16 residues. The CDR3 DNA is TGCGCCAGCAGCTGGCGGGCTCGGGCATTACACACTGAAGCTTTCTTT. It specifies CASSWRARALHTEAFF.

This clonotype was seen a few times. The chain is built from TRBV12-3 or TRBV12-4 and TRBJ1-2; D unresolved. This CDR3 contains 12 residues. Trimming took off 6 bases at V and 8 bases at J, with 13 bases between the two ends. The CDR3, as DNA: TGTGCCAGCAGACAACCCCGACACGGCTACACCTTC. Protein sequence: CASRQPRHGYTF.

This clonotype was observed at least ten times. DNA of the CDR3: TGTGCCAGCAGTTCCTCCGGACTAGCGGGAGCTAACAATGAGCAGTTCTTC. Translated: CASSSSGLAGANNEQFF. The rearrangement links TRBV12-3 or TRBV12-4 to TRBJ2-1, with 13 bases fitting TRBD2. The CDR3 sequence is 17 residues long. Trimming cost V 4 bases and J 5 bases; bases outside gene matches: 8.

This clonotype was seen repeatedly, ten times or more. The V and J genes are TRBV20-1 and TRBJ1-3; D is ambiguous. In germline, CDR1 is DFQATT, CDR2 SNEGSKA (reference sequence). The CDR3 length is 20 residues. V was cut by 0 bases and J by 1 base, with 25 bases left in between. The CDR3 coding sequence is TGCAGTGCTAGAGATCCGCTGCGTCGGGCCTTCCCCCTATCTGGAAACACCATATATTTT. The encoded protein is CSARDPLRRAFPLSGNTIYF.

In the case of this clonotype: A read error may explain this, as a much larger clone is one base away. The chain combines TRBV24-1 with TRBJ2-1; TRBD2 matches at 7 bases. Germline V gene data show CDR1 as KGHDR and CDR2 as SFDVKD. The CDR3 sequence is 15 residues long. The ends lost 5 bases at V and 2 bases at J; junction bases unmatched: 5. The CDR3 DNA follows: TGTGCCACCAGTGGTTTCAGCGGGGCCTACAATGAGCAGTTCTTC. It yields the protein CATSGFSGAYNEQFF.

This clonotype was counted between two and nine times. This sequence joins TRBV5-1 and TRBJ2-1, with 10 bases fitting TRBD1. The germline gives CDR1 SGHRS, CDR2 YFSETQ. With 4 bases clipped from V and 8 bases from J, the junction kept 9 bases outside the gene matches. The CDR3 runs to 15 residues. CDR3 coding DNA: TGCGCCAGCAGCCCCCATGGCGGGACAGGGGATGAGCAGTTCTTC. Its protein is CASSPHGGTGDEQFF. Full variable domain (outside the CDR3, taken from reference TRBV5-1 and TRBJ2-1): KAGVTQTPRYLIKTRGQQVTLSCSPISGHRSVSWYQQTPGQGLQFLFEYFSETQRNKGNFPGRFSGRQFSNSRSEMNVSTLELGDSALYLCASSPHGGTGDEQFFGPGTRLTVL.

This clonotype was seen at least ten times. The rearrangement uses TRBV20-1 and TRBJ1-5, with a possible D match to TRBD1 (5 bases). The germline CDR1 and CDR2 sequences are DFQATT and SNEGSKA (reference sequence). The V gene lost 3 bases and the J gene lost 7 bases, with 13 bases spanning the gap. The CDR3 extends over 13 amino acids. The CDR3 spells CSASQGMGQPQHF. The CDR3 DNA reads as TGCAGTGCTAGTCAGGGTATGGGGCAGCCCCAGCATTTT.

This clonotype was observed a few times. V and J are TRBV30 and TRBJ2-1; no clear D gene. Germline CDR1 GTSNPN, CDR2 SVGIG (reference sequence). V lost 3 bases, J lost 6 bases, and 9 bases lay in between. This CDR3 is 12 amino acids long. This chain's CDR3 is CAWRENLNEQFF. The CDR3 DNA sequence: TGTGCCTGGAGAGAGAACCTCAATGAGCAGTTCTTC.

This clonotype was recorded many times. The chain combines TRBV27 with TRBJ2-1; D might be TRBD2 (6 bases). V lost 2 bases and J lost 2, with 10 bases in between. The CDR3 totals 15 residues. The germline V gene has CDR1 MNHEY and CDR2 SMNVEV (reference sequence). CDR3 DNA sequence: TGTGCCAGCAGTTTAGTCGGGAGCACCTACAATGAGCAGTTCTTC. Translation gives CASSLVGSTYNEQFF.

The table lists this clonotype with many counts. CDR3 sequence reads: CSARDLTSYYNEQFF. CDR3 DNA: TGCAGTGCTAGAGATCTAACTAGTTACTACAATGAGCAGTTCTTC. This chain uses TRBV20-1 with TRBJ2-1, with D tentatively TRBD2 (5 bases). The V and J ends lost 0 bases and 3 bases respectively, with 12 bases between them. There are 15 residues in the CDR3. Germline CDR1 reads DFQATT; CDR2 reads SNEGSKA (reference sequence).

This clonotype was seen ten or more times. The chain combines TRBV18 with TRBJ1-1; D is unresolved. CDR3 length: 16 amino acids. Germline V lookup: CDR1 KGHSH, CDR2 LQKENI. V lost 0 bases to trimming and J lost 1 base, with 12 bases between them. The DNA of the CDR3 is TGTGCCAGCTCACCACCTAGAGGAGAGGGGAACACTGAAGCTTTCTTT. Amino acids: CASSPPRGEGNTEAFF.

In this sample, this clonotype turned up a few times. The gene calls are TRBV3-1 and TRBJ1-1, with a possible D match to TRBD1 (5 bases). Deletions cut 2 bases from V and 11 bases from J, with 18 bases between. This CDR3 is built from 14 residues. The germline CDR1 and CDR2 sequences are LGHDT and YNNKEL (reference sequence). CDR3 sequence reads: CASSQRERQSMAFF. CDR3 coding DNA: TGTGCCAGCAGCCAAAGGGAACGACAGTCTATGGCTTTCTTT.

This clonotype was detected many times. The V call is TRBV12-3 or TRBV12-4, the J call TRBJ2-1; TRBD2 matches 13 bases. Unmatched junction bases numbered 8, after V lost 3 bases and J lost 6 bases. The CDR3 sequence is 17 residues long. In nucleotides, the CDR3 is TGTGCCAGCAGTTTCCCCTGGACTAGCGGGGGTCGCAATGAGCAGTTCTTC. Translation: CASSFPWTSGGRNEQFF.

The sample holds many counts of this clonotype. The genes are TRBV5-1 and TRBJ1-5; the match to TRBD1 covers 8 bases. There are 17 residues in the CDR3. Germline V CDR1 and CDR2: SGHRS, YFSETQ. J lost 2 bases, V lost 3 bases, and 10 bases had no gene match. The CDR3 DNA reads TGCGCCAGCAGCTCCGGCCTCGGGACAGGACGCAATCAGCCCCAGCATTTT. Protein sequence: CASSSGLGTGRNQPQHF. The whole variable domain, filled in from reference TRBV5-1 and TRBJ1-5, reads KAGVTQTPRYLIKTRGQQVTLSCSPISGHRSVSWYQQTPGQGLQFLFEYFSETQRNKGNFPGRFSGRQFSNSRSEMNVSTLELGDSALYLCASSSGLGTGRNQPQHFGDGTRLSIL.

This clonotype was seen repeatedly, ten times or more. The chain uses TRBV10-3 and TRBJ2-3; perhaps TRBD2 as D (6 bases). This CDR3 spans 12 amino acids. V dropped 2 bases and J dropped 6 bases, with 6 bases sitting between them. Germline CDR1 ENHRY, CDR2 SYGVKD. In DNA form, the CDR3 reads TGTGCCATCAGTGAGCTAGCGGATACGCAGTATTTT. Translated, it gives CAISELADTQYF.

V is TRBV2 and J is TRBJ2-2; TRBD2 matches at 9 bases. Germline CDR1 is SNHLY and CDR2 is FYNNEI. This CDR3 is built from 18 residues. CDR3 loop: CTCSSLLGAAGGTGELFF. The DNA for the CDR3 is TGTACCTGCAGTTCGCTACTCGGTGCAGCGGGGGGAACCGGGGAGCTGTTTTTT.

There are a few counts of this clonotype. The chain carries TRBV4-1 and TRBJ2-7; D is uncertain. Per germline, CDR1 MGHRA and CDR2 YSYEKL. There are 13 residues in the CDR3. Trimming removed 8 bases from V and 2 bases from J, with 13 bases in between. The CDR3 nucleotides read TGCGCCAGCTGTTGCTCGGAAACCTACGAGCAGTACTTC. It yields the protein CASCCSETYEQYF.

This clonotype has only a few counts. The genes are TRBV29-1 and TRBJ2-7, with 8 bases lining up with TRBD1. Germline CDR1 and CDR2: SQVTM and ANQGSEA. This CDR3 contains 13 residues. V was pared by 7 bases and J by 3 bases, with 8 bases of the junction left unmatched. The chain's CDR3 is CSASRDRFYEQYF. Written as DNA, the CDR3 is TGCAGCGCTTCACGGGACAGGTTCTACGAGCAGTACTTC.

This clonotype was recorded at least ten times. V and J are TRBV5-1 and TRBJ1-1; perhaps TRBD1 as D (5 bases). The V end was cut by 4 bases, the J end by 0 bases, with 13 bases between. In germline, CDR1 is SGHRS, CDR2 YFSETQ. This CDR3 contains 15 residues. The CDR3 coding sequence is TGCGCCAGCAGCAAGACAGCGGGGATGAACACTGAAGCTTTCTTT. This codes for CASSKTAGMNTEAFF. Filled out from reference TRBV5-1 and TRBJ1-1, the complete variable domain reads KAGVTQTPRYLIKTRGQQVTLSCSPISGHRSVSWYQQTPGQGLQFLFEYFSETQRNKGNFPGRFSGRQFSNSRSEMNVSTLELGDSALYLCASSKTAGMNTEAFFGQGTRLTVV.

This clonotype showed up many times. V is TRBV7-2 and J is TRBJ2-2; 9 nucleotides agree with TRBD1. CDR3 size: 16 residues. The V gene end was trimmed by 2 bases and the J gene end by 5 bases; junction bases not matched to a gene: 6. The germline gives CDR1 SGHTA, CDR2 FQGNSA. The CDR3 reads CASSLNPGQGTGELFF. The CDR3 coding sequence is TGTGCCAGCAGCTTAAATCCCGGACAGGGGACCGGGGAGCTGTTTTTT.